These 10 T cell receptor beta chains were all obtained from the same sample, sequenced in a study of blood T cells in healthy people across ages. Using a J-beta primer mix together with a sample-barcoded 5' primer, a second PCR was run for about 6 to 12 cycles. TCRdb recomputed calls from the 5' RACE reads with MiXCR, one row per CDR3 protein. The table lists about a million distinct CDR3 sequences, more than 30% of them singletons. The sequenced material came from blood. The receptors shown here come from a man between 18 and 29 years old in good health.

CDR3 in amino acids: CASSSARTKESNQPQHF. CDR3 DNA sequence: TGTGCCAGCAGCTCCGCCAGGACAAAAGAAAGCAATCAGCCCCAGCATTTT. The chain links TRBV7-9 to TRBJ1-5; TRBD1 is a possible D gene (5 bases). The CDR3 length is 17 residues. Between the trimmed V and J ends, which lost 4 bases and 1 base, there was a span of 17 bases. CDR1 is SEHNR and CDR2 is FQNEAQ in the germline V gene (reference sequence). The variable domain in full, with the rest retrieved from reference TRBV7-9 and TRBJ1-5, is DTGVSQNPRHKITKRGQNVTFRCDPISEHNRLYWYRQTLGQGPEFLTYFQNEAQLEKSRLLSDRFSAERPKGSFSTLEIQRTEQGDSAMYLCASSSARTKESNQPQHFGDGTRLSIL.

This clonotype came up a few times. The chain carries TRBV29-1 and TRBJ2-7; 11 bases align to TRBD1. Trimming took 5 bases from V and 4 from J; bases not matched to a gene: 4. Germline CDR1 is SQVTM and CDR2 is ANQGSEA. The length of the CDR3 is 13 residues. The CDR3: CSVIGTGGYEQYF. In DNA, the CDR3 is TGCAGCGTTATCGGGACAGGGGGGTACGAGCAGTACTTC.

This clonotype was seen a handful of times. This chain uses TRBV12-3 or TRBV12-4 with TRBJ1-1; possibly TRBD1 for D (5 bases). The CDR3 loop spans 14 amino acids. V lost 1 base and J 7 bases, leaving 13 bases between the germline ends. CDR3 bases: TGTGCCAGCAGTTTAGGGGCCTTAACAGGTGAAGCTTTCTTT. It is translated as CASSLGALTGEAFF.

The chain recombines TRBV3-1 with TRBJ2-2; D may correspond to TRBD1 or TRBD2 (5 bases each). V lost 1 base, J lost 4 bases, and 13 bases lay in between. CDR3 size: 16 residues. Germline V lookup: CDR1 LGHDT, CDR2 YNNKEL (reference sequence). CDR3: CASSQGSAGTTGELFF. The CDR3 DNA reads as TGTGCCAGCAGCCAAGGGTCCGCCGGGACCACCGGGGAGCTGTTTTTT.

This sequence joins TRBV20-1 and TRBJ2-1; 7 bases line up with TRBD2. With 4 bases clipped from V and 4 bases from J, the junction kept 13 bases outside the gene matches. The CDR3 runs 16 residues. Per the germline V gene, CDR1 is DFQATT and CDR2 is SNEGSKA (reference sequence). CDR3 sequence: CSATPSGAPRYNEQFF. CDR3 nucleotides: TGCAGTGCTACCCCTAGCGGAGCACCTAGATACAATGAGCAGTTCTTC.

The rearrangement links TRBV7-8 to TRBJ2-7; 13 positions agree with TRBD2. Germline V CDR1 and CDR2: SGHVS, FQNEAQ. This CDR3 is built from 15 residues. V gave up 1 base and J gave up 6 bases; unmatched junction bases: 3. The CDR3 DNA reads TGTGCCAGCAGCTTAGGGACTAGCGGGGGATTCGAGCAGTACTTC. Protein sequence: CASSLGTSGGFEQYF.

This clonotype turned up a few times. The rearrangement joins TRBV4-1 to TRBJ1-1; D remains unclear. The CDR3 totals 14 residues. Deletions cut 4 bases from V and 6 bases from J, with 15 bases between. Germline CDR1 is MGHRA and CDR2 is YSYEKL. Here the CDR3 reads CASSPNRAEPEAFF. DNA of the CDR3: TGCGCCAGCAGCCCAAATAGGGCAGAACCTGAAGCTTTCTTT.

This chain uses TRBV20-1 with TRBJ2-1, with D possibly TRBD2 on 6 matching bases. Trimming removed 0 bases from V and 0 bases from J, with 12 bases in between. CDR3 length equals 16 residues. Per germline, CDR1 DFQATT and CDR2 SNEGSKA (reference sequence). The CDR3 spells CSARDPRGSSYNEQFF. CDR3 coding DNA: TGCAGTGCTAGAGATCCGCGGGGCAGCTCCTACAATGAGCAGTTCTTC.

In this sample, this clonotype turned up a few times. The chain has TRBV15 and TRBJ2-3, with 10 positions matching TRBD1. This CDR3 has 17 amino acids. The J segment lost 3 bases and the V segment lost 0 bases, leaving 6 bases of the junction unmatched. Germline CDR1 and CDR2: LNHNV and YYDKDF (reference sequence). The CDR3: CATSRDDGTGDTDTQYF. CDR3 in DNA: TGTGCCACCAGCAGAGATGATGGGACAGGGGATACAGATACGCAGTATTTT. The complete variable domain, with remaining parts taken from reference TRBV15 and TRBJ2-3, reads DAMVIQNPRYQVTQFGKPVTLSCSQTLNHNVMYWYQQKSSQAPKLLFHYYDKDFNNEADTPDNFQSRRPNTSFCFLDIRSPGLGDTAMYLCATSRDDGTGDTDTQYFGPGTRLTVL.

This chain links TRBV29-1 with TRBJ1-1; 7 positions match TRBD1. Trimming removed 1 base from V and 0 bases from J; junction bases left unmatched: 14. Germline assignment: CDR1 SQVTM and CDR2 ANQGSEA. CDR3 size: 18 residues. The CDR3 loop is CSVEGTHGKTGLNTEAFF. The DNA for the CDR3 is TGCAGCGTTGAAGGGACCCATGGGAAGACAGGGCTGAACACTGAAGCTTTCTTT.